The 28 T cell receptor beta chains below come from one sample, sequenced in a study of blood T cells in healthy people across ages. Sample-barcoded 5' priming and a J-beta primer mix drove a second PCR of about 6 to 11 cycles. TCRdb redid the calling of the 5' RACE reads with MiXCR, one entry per CDR3 protein. The sample lists about 1.5 million distinct CDR3 sequences, less than 45% occurring once. Sequenced input: blood. These receptors were taken from a woman between 18 and 29 years old in good health.

The V gene is TRBV6-2 or TRBV6-3, the J gene TRBJ1-6; TRBD1 might be the D (6 bases). Germline V gene data show CDR1 as MNHEY and CDR2 as SVGEGT. The CDR3 runs 17 residues. V was cut by 2 bases and J by 7 bases, with 18 bases left in between. The CDR3 sequence: CASSYGSGELGNSPLHF. The CDR3 nucleotides read TGTGCCAGCAGTTACGGTTCAGGGGAATTGGGAAATTCACCCCTCCACTTT.

This chain uses TRBV7-2 with TRBJ2-5; 7 positions agree with TRBD1. Germline V gene sequence: CDR1 SGHTA, CDR2 FQGNSA. The V and J ends lost 3 bases and 11 bases, in that order; junction bases with no gene match: 15. The CDR3 sequence is 15 residues long. The CDR3 nucleotides read TGTGCCAGCAGCTTCCCCGACAGGGTAATCACTGAGCAGTACTTC. The encoded protein is CASSFPDRVITEQYF.

This chain links TRBV6-2 or TRBV6-3 with TRBJ1-1; D is perhaps TRBD1 (5 bases). Germline V gives CDR1 MNHEY, CDR2 SVGEGT. CDR3 length: 14 residues. Between the trimmed V and J ends, which lost 10 bases and 3 bases, there was a span of 18 bases. The CDR3 protein is CAILKRVTDTEAFF. DNA for the CDR3: TGTGCCATCCTAAAAAGGGTGACAGACACTGAAGCTTTCTTT.

J is TRBJ1-1 and V is TRBV29-1; 10 bases are a match to TRBD1. After removal of 7 bases from V and 7 bases from J, the junction contained 9 bases not matched to a gene. CDR1 is SQVTM and CDR2 is ANQGSEA in the germline V gene. The CDR3 is 13 amino acids. CDR3 nucleotides: TGCAGCGCCGACGACAGGGGGCTTGGTGAAGCTTTCTTT. Translated, it gives CSADDRGLGEAFF.

The CDR3 nucleotides read TGCAGCACTGGTTTTAGCTCCTACAATGAGCAGTTCTTC. This gives the protein CSTGFSSYNEQFF. The rearrangement joins TRBV20-1 to TRBJ2-1, with unresolved D. Germline V CDR1 and CDR2: DFQATT, SNEGSKA (reference sequence). The length of the CDR3 is 13 residues.

V and J are TRBV7-2 and TRBJ2-7; D gene ambiguous. Germline lookup yields CDR1 SGHTA and CDR2 FQGNSA. The V gene lost 5 bases and the J gene lost 7 bases, with 18 bases spanning the gap. The CDR3 length is 14 residues. The DNA for the CDR3 is TGTGCCAGCAGCCCAGCCGTTCGGGTAGGAGAGCAGTACTTC. Amino acid sequence: CASSPAVRVGEQYF.

V and J are TRBV20-1 and TRBJ2-1, with D uncertain. CDR1 and CDR2 from the germline V gene are DFQATT and SNEGSKA (reference sequence). The CDR3 is made up of 10 amino acids. Trimming cost V 5 bases and J 14 bases, with 13 bases left between them. The CDR3 DNA is TGCAGTGCTCCCCGGCGAGGCGAGTTCTTC. Translating gives CSAPRRGEFF.

The gene calls are TRBV29-1 and TRBJ2-1; 7 bases fit TRBD2. Matching the DNA end better, TRBJ2-7 makes the J call doubtful. The CDR3 extends over 14 amino acids. The germline V gene encodes CDR1 SQVTM and CDR2 ANQGSEA. The CDR3 is CSERDGDSYNEQYF. The CDR3 region has the DNA TGCAGCGAGCGGGACGGAGACTCCTACAATGAGCAGTACTTC.

This clonotype was detected a few times. The chain is built from TRBV29-1 and TRBJ1-2; TRBD1 is a possible D gene (5 bases). The germline V and J ends were trimmed by 4 bases and 8 bases, with 23 bases remaining between them. The CDR3 covers 15 residues. The germline gives CDR1 SQVTM, CDR2 ANQGSEA. The CDR3 spells CSVARFIDSNRGYTF. The CDR3 nucleotides read TGCAGCGTTGCCCGTTTCATAGACAGTAACCGGGGCTACACCTTC.

J is TRBJ2-1 and V is TRBV7-9; 10 bases agree with TRBD2. Germline V gene sequence: CDR1 SEHNR, CDR2 FQNEAQ (reference sequence). There are 17 residues in the CDR3. Trimming took 3 bases from V and 6 from J; bases not matched to a gene: 11. The CDR3 here is CASSFPASGSPLNEQFF. The CDR3 region has the DNA TGTGCCAGCAGCTTCCCTGCTAGCGGGAGCCCCCTCAATGAGCAGTTCTTC.

This chain links TRBV6-6 with TRBJ1-2, with TRBD1 as a possible D gene (5 bases). CDR3 length: 13 residues. The V end lost 5 bases, the J end lost 5 bases, and 12 bases lay between the germline ends. Germline CDR1 is MNHNY and CDR2 is SVGAGI (reference sequence). The chain's CDR3 is CASSEGLLYGYTF. Here the CDR3 DNA reads TGTGCCAGCAGTGAGGGACTGCTATATGGCTACACCTTC.

This clonotype has a handful of counts. The V call is TRBV29-1, the J call TRBJ1-3; D is uncertain. Germline V gene data show CDR1 as SQVTM and CDR2 as ANQGSEA. This CDR3 is 13 amino acids long. The V end lost 7 bases, the J end lost 0 bases, and 10 bases lay between the germline ends. CDR3 protein: CSAGGSSGNTIYF. CDR3 coding DNA: TGCAGCGCAGGAGGGAGCTCTGGAAACACCATATATTTT.

The V and J genes are TRBV15 and TRBJ1-6, with a tentative D call TRBD1 (5 bases). This CDR3 spans 16 amino acids. The ends were cut back, 3 bases at V and 0 bases at J, with 9 bases in the middle. CDR1 and CDR2 (germline): LNHNV, YYDKDF (reference sequence). The CDR3 sequence is CATSSQGSSYNSPLHF. CDR3 coding DNA: TGTGCCACCAGCAGCCAGGGTAGCTCCTATAATTCACCCCTCCACTTT.

The chain links TRBV6-1 to TRBJ2-3; the match to TRBD1 covers 7 bases. The ends lost 5 bases at V and 0 bases at J; junction bases unmatched: 8. The CDR3 loop spans 16 amino acids. Germline V gives CDR1 MNHNS, CDR2 SASEGT. CDR3 amino acids: CASSLRQGPSTDTQYF. As DNA, the CDR3 is TGTGCCAGCAGTCTCCGACAGGGCCCCAGCACAGATACGCAGTATTTT.

This clonotype was counted a single time. The V call is TRBV2, the J call TRBJ1-6, with no clear D. The CDR3 extends over 13 amino acids. The germline CDR1 and CDR2 sequences are SNHLY and FYNNEI. The germline V and J ends were trimmed by 2 bases and 7 bases, with 6 bases remaining between them. CDR3 DNA sequence: TGTGCCAGCAGTGAATGGCGGAATTCACCCCTCCACTTT. Translation: CASSEWRNSPLHF.

This clonotype was seen only a few times. The chain employs TRBV29-1 and TRBJ2-7; D call uncertain. Germline V CDR1 and CDR2: SQVTM, ANQGSEA. The CDR3 spans 13 residues. Trimming cost V 0 bases and J 2 bases, with 8 bases left between them. The CDR3 DNA follows: TGCAGCGTTGAAGACGGCACTCCCTACGAGCAGTACTTC. This translates into CSVEDGTPYEQYF.

This clonotype was detected a few times. J is TRBJ2-7 and V is TRBV20-1; 9 bases agree with TRBD2. CDR3 length equals 14 residues. Germline CDR1 reads DFQATT; CDR2 reads SNEGSKA (reference sequence). V dropped 5 bases and J dropped 1; count of bases not matched to a gene: 6. Here the CDR3 DNA reads TGCAGTGCTCCTCCGGGACTAGCATCCTACGAGCAGTACTTC. It codes for CSAPPGLASYEQYF.

The chain uses TRBV7-9 and TRBJ1-2, with TRBD1 matching 9 bases. J was trimmed by 7 bases and V by 4 bases; bases with no gene match: 4. The CDR3 totals 13 residues. Germline-derived CDR1 and CDR2 are SEHNR and FQNEAQ (reference sequence). The CDR3 loop reads CASSYRDRAGYTF. CDR3 nucleotides: TGTGCCAGCAGCTACCGGGACAGGGCTGGCTACACCTTC.

V gene TRBV20-1 combines with J gene TRBJ1-5; D is unclear. This CDR3 has 17 amino acids. Trimming removed 6 bases from V and 0 bases from J, with 21 bases in between. The germline V gene has CDR1 DFQATT and CDR2 SNEGSKA (reference sequence). The CDR3, as DNA: TGCAGTGCACCCGATAGGACGGTAACTTATAGCAATCAGCCCCAGCATTTT. Amino acid sequence: CSAPDRTVTYSNQPQHF.

In its sample, this clonotype was seen once. The chain has TRBV4-1 and TRBJ2-3, with TRBD1 identical over 8 bases. Germline CDR1 is MGHRA and CDR2 is YSYEKL. The CDR3 has 18 amino acids. V shed 0 bases and J 5 bases; nucleotides not matched to a gene: 13. The CDR3 bases are TGCGCCAGCAGCCAAGATACCGGGGACAGGACGGGAATAGATACGCAGTATTTT. It codes for CASSQDTGDRTGIDTQYF.

This clonotype was seen a handful of times. This chain connects TRBV3-1 to TRBJ1-2; the match to TRBD1 covers 7 bases. The V segment lost 4 bases and the J segment 6 bases; nucleotides outside the gene matches: 8. The CDR3 totals 14 residues. Germline lookup yields CDR1 LGHDT and CDR2 YNNKEL (reference sequence). The CDR3 DNA sequence: TGTGCCAGCAGCCCCTTTGACAGGGTTGATGGCTACACCTTC. The encoded protein is CASSPFDRVDGYTF.

The genes are TRBV9 and TRBJ1-2; maybe TRBD1 (5 bases). Per germline, CDR1 SGDLS and CDR2 YYNGEE. The CDR3 consists of 14 residues. V lost 2 bases to trimming and J lost 6 bases, with 14 bases between them. CDR3 protein: CASSVGFRADGYTF. DNA for the CDR3: TGTGCCAGCAGCGTTGGCTTCAGGGCGGATGGCTACACCTTC.

The count of this clonotype is one. The V gene is TRBV7-9, the J gene TRBJ2-3; no clear D gene. CDR1 and CDR2 (germline): SEHNR, FQNEAQ (reference sequence). Trimming stripped 5 bases from V and 2 bases from J, with 11 bases between. The CDR3 has 14 amino acids. CDR3 protein: CASSPHTSTDTQYF. For the CDR3, the DNA is TGTGCCAGCAGCCCCCACACCTCCACAGATACGCAGTATTTT. The variable domain in full, completed from reference TRBV7-9 and TRBJ2-3, reads DTGVSQNPRHKITKRGQNVTFRCDPISEHNRLYWYRQTLGQGPEFLTYFQNEAQLEKSRLLSDRFSAERPKGSFSTLEIQRTEQGDSAMYLCASSPHTSTDTQYFGPGTRLTVL.

This chain joins TRBV15 and TRBJ2-1, with 12 bases lining up with TRBD2. Germline V gene sequence: CDR1 LNHNV, CDR2 YYDKDF (reference sequence). Trimming took 2 bases from V and 6 from J; bases not matched to a gene: 2. The CDR3 has 15 residues. CDR3 DNA: TGTGCCACCAGCAGAACTAGCGGGGGGATCAATGAGCAGTTCTTC. This translates into CATSRTSGGINEQFF.

The chain is built from TRBV30 and TRBJ1-2; no clear D gene. Trimming pared 2 bases from V and 8 bases from J, leaving 15 bases between. Germline V gene sequence: CDR1 GTSNPN, CDR2 SVGIG (reference sequence). The CDR3 length is 13 residues. CDR3 residues: CAWSLDTSGGYTF. In DNA form, the CDR3 reads TGTGCCTGGAGTCTCGACACATCAGGCGGCTACACCTTC.

This clonotype was detected only a few times. The rearrangement joins TRBV4-3 to TRBJ2-1, with D unclear. The CDR3 consists of 13 residues. The germline V gene has CDR1 LGHNA and CDR2 YSLEER. V dropped 1 base and J dropped 7 bases, with 8 bases sitting between them. The CDR3 is CASSQADGNEQFF. CDR3 nucleotide sequence: TGCGCCAGCAGCCAAGCGGACGGAAATGAGCAGTTCTTC.

This clonotype is a singleton in its sample. V is TRBV5-1 and J is TRBJ2-1; TRBD2 matches 8 bases. The CDR3 loop spans 16 amino acids. Germline V gives CDR1 SGHRS, CDR2 YFSETQ. V shed 2 bases and J 2 bases; nucleotides not matched to a gene: 6. CDR3 residues: CASSLRAGDPYNEQFF. In DNA, the CDR3 is TGCGCCAGCAGCTTAAGAGCGGGAGACCCCTACAATGAGCAGTTCTTC.

The genes are TRBV7-2 and TRBJ2-1, with D possibly being TRBD1 (5 bases). CDR1 SGHTA and CDR2 FQGNSA come from the germline V gene. This CDR3 is 15 amino acids long. V was pared by 1 base and J by 2 bases, with 9 bases between. The CDR3 is CASSLEPGTYNEQFF. The CDR3 region has the DNA TGTGCCAGCAGCTTAGAGCCAGGGACCTACAATGAGCAGTTCTTC.